Listed below are T cell receptor beta chains from one sample, sequenced in a study of T-cell reconstitution after alpha-beta-depleted transplantation in children. TCRdb re-called the PCR reads with MiXCR, one entry per CDR3 protein. The sample lists roughly 790,000 distinct CDR3 sequences; roughly 15% were seen once. The sequenced sample was PBMCs, mostly from graft donor cells, obtained 360 days after TCRalphabeta/CD19-depleted stem cell transplant. The receptors shown here come from a male patient aged 5 to 17 who had a stem cell transplant for acute lymphoblastic leukemia, so the T cells may come from the graft donor. CDR3s include the opening cysteine and the closing phenylalanine or tryptophan. The order of the fields is J gene, clone size, V gene, D gene, CDR3 DNA, CDR3 protein. A D gene is named only where the DNA matches it firmly. Clone size is stated in some rows and not others, as once, few, many or a class when expanded.

TRBJ2-1 many TRBV10-3 TRBD2 TGTGCCATCACCCCAACCGTAGCGGGAGGTGGGTACAATGAGCAGTTCTTC CAITPTVAGGGYNEQFF
TRBJ2-1 many TRBV6-1 . TGTGCCAGCAGTGCCGAGACTAGATTCGGCCGCAATGAGCAGTTCTTC CASSAETRFGRNEQFF
TRBJ1-1 . TRBV29-1 TRBD1 TGCAGCGTTGCAGGGACAGGGCCATTCTTGAACACTGAAGCTTTCTTT CSVAGTGPFLNTEAFF
TRBJ1-1 . TRBV29-1 . TGCAGCGCCTCTTACGACCAGGACACTGAAGCTTTCTTT CSASYDQDTEAFF
TRBJ2-3 . TRBV10-3 . TGTGCCATCAGTGAGTGGGGCGGTAGCACAGATACGCAGTATTTT CAISEWGGSTDTQYF
TRBJ1-4 many TRBV27 . TGTGCCAGCAGTTTACATAGTAATGAAAAACTGTTTTTT CASSLHSNEKLFF
TRBJ2-3 . TRBV5-1 TRBD2 TGCGCCAGCAGCTCAAGGGGGACTAGCGGGATCACAGATACGCAGTATTTT CASSSRGTSGITDTQYF
TRBJ2-3 . TRBV7-9 . TGTGCCAGCAGCACCCGAGGGCCAATTGTCACAGATACGCAGTATTTT CASSTRGPIVTDTQYF
TRBJ2-1 few TRBV21-1 . TGTGCCAGCAGCAAAGCGTGGACTAGCGGAAAACCTGACAATGAGCAGTTCTTC CASSKAWTSGKPDNEQFF
TRBJ1-4 many TRBV12-3/TRBV12-4 . TGTGCCAGCAGGGAAAACAGGGTCGAGGATGAAAAACTGTTTTTT CASRENRVEDEKLFF
TRBJ2-5 few TRBV4-1 TRBD2 TGCGCCAGCAGCCCTAGCGGGAGGCCGCGGGGAGAGACCCAGTACTTC CASSPSGRPRGETQYF
TRBJ1-5 . TRBV9 . TGTGCCAGCAGCCCCCAAGACAGGTCCCTTGGGGGTCAGCCCCAGCATTTT CASSPQDRSLGGQPQHF
TRBJ2-7 few TRBV15 . TGTGCCACCAGCAGAGACAGGGGAGGGTCCGAGCAGTACTTC CATSRDRGGSEQYF
TRBJ2-5 . TRBV19 . TGTGCCAGTAGTATGTCGGCGGGACAGCAAGAGACCCAGTACTTC CASSMSAGQQETQYF
TRBJ2-7 . TRBV24-1 TRBD2 TGTGCCACCAGTGTGCGGGAGGGTCTCGAGCAGTACTTC CATSVREGLEQYF
TRBJ2-7 . TRBV18 TRBD1 TGTGCCAGCTCACCGACCGGACAGGGGTCCTACGAGCAGTACTTC CASSPTGQGSYEQYF
TRBJ2-3 . TRBV12-3/TRBV12-4 . TGTGCCAGCATGAATGAGGGAGAGCTCACAGATACGCAGTATTTT CASMNEGELTDTQYF
TRBJ2-7 few TRBV7-9 . TGTGCCAGCAGCTTAGGCTGGACAAGCTACGAGCAGTACTTC CASSLGWTSYEQYF
TRBJ1-6 few TRBV5-6 . TGTGCCAGCAGCTTGAGGTCAGTGGGGAATTCACCCCTCCACTTT CASSLRSVGNSPLHF
TRBJ2-2 few TRBV2 . TGTGCCAGCAGAAGGGGCGCAGGCGGGGAGCTGTTTTTT CASRRGAGGELFF
TRBJ1-1 . TRBV4-1 . TGCGCCAGCAGCCAAGATCTGGTTGATGAAGCTTTCTTT CASSQDLVDEAFF
TRBJ1-2 . TRBV20-1 . TGCAGTGCTAGAGATCAGGGAAGGAACTATGGCTACACCTTC CSARDQGRNYGYTF
TRBJ2-7 few TRBV4-1 TRBD2 TGCGCCAGCAGCCAAGAGCCGAGGGCGGGGGCCTACGAGCAGTACTTC CASSQEPRAGAYEQYF
TRBJ2-3 . TRBV14 TRBD1 TGTGCCAGCAGCCTGACAGGGTGGGTCACAGATACGCAGTATTTT CASSLTGWVTDTQYF
TRBJ1-1 many TRBV5-1 . TGCGCCAGCAGCTTGGAGACGGGCGTGAACACTGAAGCTTTCTTT CASSLETGVNTEAFF
TRBJ1-2 . TRBV5-6 TRBD1 TGTGCCAGCAGCTTATTAACCGACAGGGGAAGAAGGCATGGCTACACCTTC CASSLLTDRGRRHGYTF
TRBJ2-2 few TRBV11-2 . TGTGCCAGCAGCTCGATTGGGGGCGCGAACGGGGAGCTGTTTTTT CASSSIGGANGELFF
TRBJ2-3 . TRBV27 . TGTGCCAGCACTTCAACCCGTGATACGCAGTATTTT CASTSTRDTQYF
TRBJ2-3 few TRBV5-1 TRBD2 TGCGCCAGCAGCACCCGGGTAGCGGGAAGCACAGATACGCAGTATTTT CASSTRVAGSTDTQYF
TRBJ2-7 few TRBV9 . TGTGCCAGCAGCGTTACAGGGAGAATCTACGAGCAGTACTTC CASSVTGRIYEQYF
TRBJ2-2 . TRBV3-1 TRBD2 TGTGCCAGCAGCCAAGGTCCGGGAGGGACCGGGGAGCTGTTTTTT CASSQGPGGTGELFF
TRBJ2-3 . TRBV18 . TGTGCCAGCTCACTCTGGTGGTTCGATACGCAGTATTTT CASSLWWFDTQYF
TRBJ2-5 few TRBV4-2 . TGTGCCAGCAGCCAATACACGGGTCAAGAGACCCAGTACTTC CASSQYTGQETQYF
TRBJ2-1 . TRBV5-1 TRBD1 TGCGCCAGCAGCTCGACCGGGACAGCTGTCAGGAGCTCCTACAATGAGCAGTTCTTC CASSSTGTAVRSSYNEQFF
TRBJ2-1 . TRBV3-1 . TGTGCCAGCAGCCAAGATCAGGATAGATACAATGAGCAGTTCTTC CASSQDQDRYNEQFF
TRBJ2-1 few TRBV5-1 TRBD2 TGCGCCAGCAGCTTGGTAGCGGGAGGGAACAATGAGCAGTTCTTC CASSLVAGGNNEQFF
TRBJ2-5 . TRBV5-1 . TGCGCCAGCAGCCACGGTGAAGAGACCCAGTACTTC CASSHGEETQYF
TRBJ2-7 . TRBV4-1 TRBD1 TGCGCCAGCAGCCAGACACCGGGACAGGGGTTCGACGAGCAGTACTTC CASSQTPGQGFDEQYF
TRBJ2-1 . TRBV20-1 . TGCAGTGCTCTTCCCGCGGCAGCGCACCGCTCCTACAATGAGCAGTTCTTC CSALPAAAHRSYNEQFF
TRBJ2-7 . TRBV20-1 TRBD1 TGCAGTGCTAGAGAGACAGGGGACGAGCAGTACTTC CSARETGDEQYF
TRBJ2-6 few TRBV18 . TGTGCCAGCTCACCAATTGTGAACTCTGGGGCCAACGTCCTGACTTTC CASSPIVNSGANVLTF
TRBJ2-3 . TRBV2 . TGTGCCAGCACCAGGTTACAGGGTCGGGCAGATACGCAGTATTTT CASTRLQGRADTQYF
TRBJ2-1 few TRBV6-6 TRBD1 TGTGCCAGCAAGCTACAGGGGGGCAATGAGCAGTTCTTC CASKLQGGNEQFF
TRBJ2-5 . TRBV7-6 . TGTGCCAGCAGCTCGAGGACGGGAGTTGTAGAGACCCAGTACTTC CASSSRTGVVETQYF
TRBJ2-7 . TRBV28 . TGTGCCAGTCGTGGTCGCTACGAGCAGTACTTC CASRGRYEQYF
TRBJ2-7 . TRBV11-2 TRBD2 TGTGCCAGCAGCTCCTCAGCGGGAGGGCCCGCCGAGCAGTACTTC CASSSSAGGPAEQYF
TRBJ2-1 few TRBV7-2 . TGTGCCAGCAGCTTATCGGAGTATGACAATGAGCAGTTCTTC CASSLSEYDNEQFF
TRBJ2-7 few TRBV12-3/TRBV12-4 TRBD2 TGTGCCAGCAGGCGAGGGGGACTAGCGGGAGGCCTTAAGGGATTCTACGAGCAGTACTTC CASRRGGLAGGLKGFYEQYF
TRBJ2-1 . TRBV24-1 TRBD2 TGTGCCACCAGTTTGACTAGCGGGAGGGGGAATGAGCAGTTCTTC CATSLTSGRGNEQFF
TRBJ2-2 . TRBV5-1 TRBD2 TGCGCCAGCACCATCTTCAGTCTAGCGGGATTCGGGGAGCTGTTTTTT CASTIFSLAGFGELFF
TRBJ2-7 few TRBV4-1 . TGCGCCAGCAGCCAAGTCCCGGAAGCGGCCCGGATCTACTTC CASSQVPEAARIYF
TRBJ1-2 . TRBV7-9 . TGTGCCAGCAGCTTTGCAGGGCCTAACTATGGCTACACCTTC CASSFAGPNYGYTF
TRBJ2-3 . TRBV7-9 . TGTGCCAGCAGCTTAGCCCCGGTCACAGATACGCAGTATTTT CASSLAPVTDTQYF
TRBJ1-2 few TRBV5-1 TRBD1 TGCGCCAGCAGCAAGGACAGGGTATCGAAAGGCTACACCTTC CASSKDRVSKGYTF
TRBJ2-1 . TRBV24-1 . TGTGCCACCAGTGATTCCCCAGACAGGACACCAAAGGGAAGTTCCTACAATGAGCAGTTCTTC CATSDSPDRTPKGSSYNEQFF
TRBJ2-7 few TRBV18 TRBD2 TGTGCCAGCTCACGTATTTCCGTGGGGACTAGCGGGAAAATAAGATACGAGCAGTACTTC CASSRISVGTSGKIRYEQYF
TRBJ2-1 . TRBV4-1 TRBD2 TGCGCCAGCAGCGGGATAACTAGCGGAGCCTACAATGAGCAGTTCTTC CASSGITSGAYNEQFF
TRBJ1-4 many TRBV7-6 TRBD1 TGTGCCAGCAGCCCACAGGGGTTTATGGGTGAAAAACTGTTTTTT CASSPQGFMGEKLFF
TRBJ2-7 few TRBV27 . TGTGCCAGCAGTTTCGAGCTAGCTGGATACGAGCAGTACTTC CASSFELAGYEQYF